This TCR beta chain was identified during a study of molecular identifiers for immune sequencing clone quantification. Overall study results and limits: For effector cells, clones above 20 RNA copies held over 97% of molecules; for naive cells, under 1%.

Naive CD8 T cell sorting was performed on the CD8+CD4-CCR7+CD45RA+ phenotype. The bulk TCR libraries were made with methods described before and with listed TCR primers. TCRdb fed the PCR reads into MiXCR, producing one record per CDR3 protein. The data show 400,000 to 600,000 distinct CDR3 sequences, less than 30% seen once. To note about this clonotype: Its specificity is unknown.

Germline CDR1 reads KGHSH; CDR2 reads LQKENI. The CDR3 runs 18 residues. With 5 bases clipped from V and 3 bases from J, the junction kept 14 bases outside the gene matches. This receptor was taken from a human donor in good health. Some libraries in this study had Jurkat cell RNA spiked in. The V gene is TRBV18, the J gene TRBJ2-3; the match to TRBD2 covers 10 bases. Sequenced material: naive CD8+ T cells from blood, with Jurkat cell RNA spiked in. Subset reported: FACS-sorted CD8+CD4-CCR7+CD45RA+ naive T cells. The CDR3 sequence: CASSTSGQELAGTDTQYF. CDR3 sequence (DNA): TGTGCCAGCTCAACATCAGGACAGGAACTAGCGGGGACAGATACGCAGTATTTT.